The 9 T cell receptor beta chains reported below all come from one sample, sequenced in a study of cytomegalovirus exposure and HLA in healthy donors. Profiling relied on immunoSEQ multiplex PCR, and the TCRdb table lists in-frame clones only, not all of them. The sample has almost 200,000 clones, around 80% seen once. The specimen was PBMCs. These receptors were taken from a woman aged 25-40 years in good health and CMV-seronegative.

This clone has only a few counts. The rearrangement joins TRBV2 to TRBJ1-4; D is unclear. Germline CDR1 is SNHLY and CDR2 is FYNNEI. The CDR3 has 13 amino acids. The ends were cut back, 7 bases at V and 8 bases at J, with 14 bases in the middle. This CDR3 reads CASNPGQLEKLFF. DNA for the CDR3: TGTGCCAGCAATCCTGGGCAGTTAGAAAAACTGTTTTTT.

The chain recombines TRBV9 with TRBJ2-1; weak D call: TRBD2 (6 bases). The V gene's germline CDR1 is SGDLS and CDR2 YYNGEE. The CDR3 length is 15 residues. Trimming pared 0 bases from V and 6 bases from J, leaving 13 bases between. CDR3 sequence reads: CASSVGGGRANEQFF. The CDR3 DNA sequence: TGTGCCAGCAGCGTAGGGGGAGGCAGGGCCAATGAGCAGTTCTTC. Drawing the rest from reference TRBV9 and TRBJ2-1, the complete variable domain is DSGVTQTPKHLITATGQRVTLRCSPRSGDLSVYWYQQSLDQGLQFLIQYYNGEERAKGNILERFSAQQFPDLHSELNLSSLELGDSALYFCASSVGGGRANEQFFGPGTRLTVL.

The J gene is TRBJ2-7, the V gene TRBV2; maybe TRBD2 (6 bases). This CDR3 comprises 16 residues. Germline assignment: CDR1 SNHLY and CDR2 FYNNEI. The V end was cut by 3 bases, the J end by 3 bases, with 18 bases between. The CDR3 reads CASSERGTYDYYEQYF. The CDR3 DNA is TGTGCCAGCAGTGAGCGGGGCACTTACGATTACTACGAGCAGTACTTC.

As to this clone: The sample carries other DNA sequences with the same CDR3. V gene TRBV6-6 combines with J gene TRBJ1-2; 8 bases map to TRBD1. The CDR3 length is 13 residues. Germline V gene data show CDR1 as MNHNY and CDR2 as SVGAGI (reference sequence). The junction had 4 bases not matched to a gene; V was cut back by 7 bases and J by 3 bases. CDR3 loop: CASTGTGDYGYTF. CDR3 coding DNA: TGTGCCAGCACTGGGACAGGAGACTATGGCTACACCTTC.

CDR3 DNA sequence: TGCGCCAGCAGCTCACAGGGATCCGAGACCCAGTACTTC. Translating it yields CASSSQGSETQYF. The rearrangement joins TRBV5-1 to TRBJ2-5, with D perhaps matching TRBD1 (6 bases). Germline CDR1 and CDR2: SGHRS and YFSETQ. The CDR3 is made up of 13 amino acids. V was shortened by 3 bases and J by 5 bases, with 11 bases between the two germline ends.

The V gene is TRBV9, the J gene TRBJ1-3, with 7 positions matching TRBD1. Germline V gives CDR1 SGDLS, CDR2 YYNGEE. With V trimmed by 2 bases and J by 4 bases, 6 bases remained unmatched. The CDR3 is 15 residues long. CDR3 nucleotide sequence: TGTGCCAGCAGCGTCGAGACAGGGAACGGAAACACCATATATTTT. It is translated as CASSVETGNGNTIYF.

This chain links TRBV6-5 with TRBJ1-1, with TRBD1 matching 8 bases. Germline CDR1 and CDR2: MNHEY and SVGAGI. This CDR3 has 14 residues. V trimming: 5 bases; J trimming: 9 bases; junction bases outside the gene matches: 11. The CDR3 sequence is CASSAPGTGDKAFF. CDR3 nucleotide sequence: TGTGCCAGCAGTGCCCCCGGGACAGGCGACAAAGCTTTCTTT.

The chain is built from TRBV27 and TRBJ2-1; 16 nucleotides agree with TRBD2. Trimming cost V 6 bases and J 3 bases; bases outside gene matches: 17. This CDR3 has 21 amino acids. Germline V gene sequence: CDR1 MNHEY, CDR2 SMNVEV (reference sequence). Here the CDR3 DNA reads TGTGCCAGCAGCAAGACTCGCGGGACTAGCGGGAGGGCCCCCCTCTACAATGAGCAGTTCTTC. It specifies CASSKTRGTSGRAPLYNEQFF.

The chain combines TRBV7-8 with TRBJ2-2, with D tentatively TRBD1 (6 bases). V shed 5 bases and J shed 5 bases, with 9 bases lying between them. The CDR3 is made up of 13 amino acids. Germline V lookup: CDR1 SGHVS, CDR2 FQNEAQ. Here the CDR3 reads CASSQQGTGELFF. Here the CDR3 DNA reads TGTGCCAGCAGCCAACAGGGAACCGGGGAGCTGTTTTTT.